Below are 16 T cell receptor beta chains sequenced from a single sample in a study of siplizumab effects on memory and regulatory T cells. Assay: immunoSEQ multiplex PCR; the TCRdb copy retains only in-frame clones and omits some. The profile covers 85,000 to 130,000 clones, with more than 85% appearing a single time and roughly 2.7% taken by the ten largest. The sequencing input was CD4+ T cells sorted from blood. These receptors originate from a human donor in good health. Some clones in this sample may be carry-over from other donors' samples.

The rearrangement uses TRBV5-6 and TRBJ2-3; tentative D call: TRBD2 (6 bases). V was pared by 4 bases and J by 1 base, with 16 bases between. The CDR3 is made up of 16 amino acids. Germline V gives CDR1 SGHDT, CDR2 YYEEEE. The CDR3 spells CASSGGQGLGTDTQYF. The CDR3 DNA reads TGTGCCAGCAGCGGGGGTCAGGGACTGGGCACAGATACGCAGTATTTT. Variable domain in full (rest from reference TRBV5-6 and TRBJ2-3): DAGVTQSPTHLIKTRGQQVTLRCSPKSGHDTVSWYQQALGQGPQFIFQYYEEEERQRGNFPDRFSGHQFPNYSSELNVNALLLGDSALYLCASSGGQGLGTDTQYFGPGTRLTVL.

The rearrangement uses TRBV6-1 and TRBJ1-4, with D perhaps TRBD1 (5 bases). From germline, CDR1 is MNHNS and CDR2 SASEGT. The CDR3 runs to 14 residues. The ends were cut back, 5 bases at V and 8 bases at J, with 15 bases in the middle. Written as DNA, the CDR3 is TGTGCCAGCAGTTTAACCCAGGGTGAGGAAAAACTGTTTTTT. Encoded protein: CASSLTQGEEKLFF.

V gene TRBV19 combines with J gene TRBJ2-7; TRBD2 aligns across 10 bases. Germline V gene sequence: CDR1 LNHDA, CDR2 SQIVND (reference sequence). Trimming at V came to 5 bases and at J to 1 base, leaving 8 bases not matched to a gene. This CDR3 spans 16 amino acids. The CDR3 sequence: CASSSLAGAKSYEQYF. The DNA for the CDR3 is TGTGCCAGTAGTTCGCTAGCGGGAGCAAAGTCCTACGAGCAGTACTTC.

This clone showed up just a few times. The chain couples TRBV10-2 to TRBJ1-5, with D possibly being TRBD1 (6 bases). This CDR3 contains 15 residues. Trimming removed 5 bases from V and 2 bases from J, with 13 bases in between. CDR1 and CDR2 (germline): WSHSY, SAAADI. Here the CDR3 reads CASSRGGGGNQPQHF. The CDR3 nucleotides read TGCGCCAGCAGTCGGGGAGGGGGTGGCAATCAGCCCCAGCATTTT.

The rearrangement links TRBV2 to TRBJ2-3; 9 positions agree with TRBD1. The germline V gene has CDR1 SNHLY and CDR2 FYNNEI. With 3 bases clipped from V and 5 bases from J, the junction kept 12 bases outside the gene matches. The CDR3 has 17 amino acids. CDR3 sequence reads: CASSDHPGQGRVDTQYF. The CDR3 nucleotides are TGTGCCAGCAGTGACCACCCAGGACAGGGGAGGGTAGATACGCAGTATTTT.

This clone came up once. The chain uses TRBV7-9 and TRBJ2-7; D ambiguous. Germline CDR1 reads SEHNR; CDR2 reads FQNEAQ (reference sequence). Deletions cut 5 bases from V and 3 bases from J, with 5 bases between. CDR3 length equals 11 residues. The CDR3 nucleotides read TGTGCCAGCAGCGCAGACTACGAGCAGTACTTC. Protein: CASSADYEQYF.

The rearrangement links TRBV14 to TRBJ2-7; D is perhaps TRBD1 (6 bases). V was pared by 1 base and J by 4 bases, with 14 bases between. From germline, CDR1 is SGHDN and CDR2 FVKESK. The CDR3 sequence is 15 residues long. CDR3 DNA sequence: TGTGCCAGCAGCCAAGGGTGGACAGATAGGTACGAGCAGTACTTC. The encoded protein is CASSQGWTDRYEQYF.

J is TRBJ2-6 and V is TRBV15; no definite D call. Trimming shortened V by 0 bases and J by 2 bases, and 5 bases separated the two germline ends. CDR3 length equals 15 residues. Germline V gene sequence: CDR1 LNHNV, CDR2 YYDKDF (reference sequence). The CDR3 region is CATSRDATGANVLTF. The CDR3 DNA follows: TGTGCCACCAGCAGAGATGCAACTGGGGCCAACGTCCTGACTTTC.

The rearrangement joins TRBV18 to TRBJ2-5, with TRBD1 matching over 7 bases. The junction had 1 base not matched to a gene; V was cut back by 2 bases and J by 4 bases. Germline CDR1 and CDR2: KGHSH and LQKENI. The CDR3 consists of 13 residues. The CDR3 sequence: CASSPRGPETQYF. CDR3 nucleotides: TGTGCCAGCTCACCAAGGGGGCCAGAGACCCAGTACTTC.

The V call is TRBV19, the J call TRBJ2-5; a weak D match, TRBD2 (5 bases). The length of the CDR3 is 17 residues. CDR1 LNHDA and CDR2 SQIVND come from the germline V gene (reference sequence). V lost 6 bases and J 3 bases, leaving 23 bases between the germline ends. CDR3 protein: CASSRSASVGAEETQYF. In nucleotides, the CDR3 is TGTGCCAGTAGCCGTTCGGCTAGTGTGGGAGCGGAAGAGACCCAGTACTTC.

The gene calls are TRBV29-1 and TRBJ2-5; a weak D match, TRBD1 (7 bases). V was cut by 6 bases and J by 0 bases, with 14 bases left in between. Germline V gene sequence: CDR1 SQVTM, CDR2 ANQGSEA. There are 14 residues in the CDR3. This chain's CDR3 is CSVRGTANQETQYF. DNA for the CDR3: TGCAGCGTGCGCGGGACAGCCAACCAAGAGACCCAGTACTTC.

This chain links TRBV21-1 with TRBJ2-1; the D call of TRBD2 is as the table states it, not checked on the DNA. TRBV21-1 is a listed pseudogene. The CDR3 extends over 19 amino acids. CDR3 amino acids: CASSAEGGTSCNSYNEQFF. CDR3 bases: TGTGCCAGCAGCGCAGAGGGTGGGACTAGCTGTAATTCCTACAATGAGCAGTTCTTC.

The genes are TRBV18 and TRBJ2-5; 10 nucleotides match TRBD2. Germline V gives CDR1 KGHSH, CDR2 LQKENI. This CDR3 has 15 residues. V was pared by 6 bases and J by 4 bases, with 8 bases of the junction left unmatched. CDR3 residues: CASSQRTSGRETQYF. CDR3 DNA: TGTGCCAGCTCCCAAAGGACTAGCGGTAGAGAGACCCAGTACTTC. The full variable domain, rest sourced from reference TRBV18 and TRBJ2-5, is NAGVMQNPRHLVRRRGQEARLRCSPMKGHSHVYWYRQLPEEGLKFMVYLQKENIIDESGMPKERFSAEFPKEGPSILRIQQVVRGDSAAYFCASSQRTSGRETQYFGPGTRLLVL.

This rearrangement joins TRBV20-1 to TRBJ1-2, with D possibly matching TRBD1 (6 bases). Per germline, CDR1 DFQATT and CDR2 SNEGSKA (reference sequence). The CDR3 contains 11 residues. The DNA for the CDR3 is TGCGGGGGCCCCAGGAACTATGGCTACACCTTC. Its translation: CGGPRNYGYTF.

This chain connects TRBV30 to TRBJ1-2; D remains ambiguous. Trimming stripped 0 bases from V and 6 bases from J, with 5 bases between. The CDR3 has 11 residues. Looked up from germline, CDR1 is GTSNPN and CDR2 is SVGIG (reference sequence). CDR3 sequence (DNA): TGTGCCTGGAGTGTACCCCATGGCTACACCTTC. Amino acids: CAWSVPHGYTF. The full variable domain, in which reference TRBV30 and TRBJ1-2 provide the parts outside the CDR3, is SQTIHQWPATLVQPVGSPLSLECTVEGTSNPNLYWYRQAAGRGLQLLFYSVGIGQISSEVPQNLSASRPQDRQFILSSKKLLLSDSGFYLCAWSVPHGYTFGSGTRLTVV.

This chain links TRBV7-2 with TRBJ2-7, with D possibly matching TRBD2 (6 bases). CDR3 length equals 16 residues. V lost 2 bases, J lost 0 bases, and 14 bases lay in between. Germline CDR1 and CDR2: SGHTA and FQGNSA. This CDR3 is CASSLIFAGTSYEQYF. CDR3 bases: TGTGCCAGCAGCTTAATTTTTGCGGGAACCTCCTACGAGCAGTACTTC.